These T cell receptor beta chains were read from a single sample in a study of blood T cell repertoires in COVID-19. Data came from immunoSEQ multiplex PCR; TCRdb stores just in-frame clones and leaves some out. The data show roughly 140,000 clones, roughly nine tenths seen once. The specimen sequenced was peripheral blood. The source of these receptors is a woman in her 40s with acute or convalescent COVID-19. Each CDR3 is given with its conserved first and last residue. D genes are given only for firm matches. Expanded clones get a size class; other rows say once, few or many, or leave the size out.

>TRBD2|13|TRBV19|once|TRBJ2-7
CASALGLAYEQYF
TGTGCCAGCGCACTGGGACTAGCCTACGAGCAGTACTTC
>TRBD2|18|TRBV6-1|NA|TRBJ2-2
CASSEASGLASYTGELFF
TGTGCCAGCAGTGAAGCGTCGGGACTAGCTTCTTACACCGGGGAGCTGTTTTTT
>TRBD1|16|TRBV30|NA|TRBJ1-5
CAWSVGKTGVDQPQHF
TGTGCCTGGAGTGTAGGAAAGACAGGGGTGGATCAGCCCCAGCATTTT
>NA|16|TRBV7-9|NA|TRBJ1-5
CASSPGGLSLNQPQHF
TGTGCCAGCAGCCCGGGAGGTCTCTCTCTCAATCAGCCCCAGCATTTT
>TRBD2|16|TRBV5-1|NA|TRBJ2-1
CASLGGGGASYNEQFF
TGCGCCAGCCTTGGTGGCGGGGGTGCCTCCTACAATGAGCAGTTCTTC
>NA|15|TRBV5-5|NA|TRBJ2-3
CASSLQSFSTDTQYF
TGTGCCAGCAGCTTGCAGTCGTTTAGCACAGATACGCAGTATTTT
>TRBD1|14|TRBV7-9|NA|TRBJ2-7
CASSSRDSSYEQYF
TGTGCCAGCAGCAGCCGGGACAGCTCCTACGAGCAGTACTTC
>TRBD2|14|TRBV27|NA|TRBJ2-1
CATRSSGSYNEQFF
TGTGCCACCAGATCTAGCGGGAGTTACAATGAGCAGTTCTTC
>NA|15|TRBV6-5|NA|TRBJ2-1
CASSPGSNSYNEQFF
TGTGCCAGCAGCCCAGGCAGCAACTCCTACAATGAGCAGTTCTTC
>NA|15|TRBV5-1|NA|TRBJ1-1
CASSLFSSMNTEAFF
TGCGCCAGCAGCTTATTCAGTTCAATGAACACTGAAGCTTTCTTT
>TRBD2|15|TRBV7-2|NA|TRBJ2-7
CASSLGLAVIYEQYF
TGTGCCAGCAGCTTAGGACTAGCGGTGATTTACGAGCAGTACTTC
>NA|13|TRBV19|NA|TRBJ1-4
CASSRGLSEKLFF
TGTGCCAGTAGTAGAGGGTTAAGTGAAAAACTGTTTTTT
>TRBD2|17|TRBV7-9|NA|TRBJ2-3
CASSLSVSSGFTDTQYF
TGTGCCAGCAGCTTAAGCGTGTCTAGCGGGTTCACAGATACGCAGTATTTT
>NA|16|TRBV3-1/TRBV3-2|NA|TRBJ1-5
CASSQGGSRANQPQHF
TGTGCCAGCAGCCAAGGGGGCAGCAGGGCCAATCAGCCCCAGCATTTT
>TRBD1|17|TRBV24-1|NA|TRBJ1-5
CATSDLLAGGAGQPQHF
TGTGCCACCAGTGATTTGCTGGCAGGGGGCGCAGGGCAGCCCCAGCATTTT
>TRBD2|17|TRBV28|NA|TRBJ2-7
CASSSHRASGGAYEQYF
TGTGCCAGCAGTTCCCATAGGGCGAGCGGGGGGGCATACGAGCAGTACTTC
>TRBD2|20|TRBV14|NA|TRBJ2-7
CASSQSVRTSADLSHHEQYF
TGTGCCAGCAGCCAATCGGTAAGGACTAGCGCGGACCTAAGCCACCACGAGCAGTACTTC
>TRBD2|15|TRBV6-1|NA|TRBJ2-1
CASSETSGRTNEQFF
TGTGCCAGCAGTGAGACTAGCGGGAGGACCAATGAGCAGTTCTTC
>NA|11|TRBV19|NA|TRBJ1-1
CASIKNTEAFF
TGTGCCAGTATAAAGAACACTGAAGCTTTCTTT
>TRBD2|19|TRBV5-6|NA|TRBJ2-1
CASSLLKGRTSGDFHEQFF
TGTGCCAGCAGCTTGTTAAAGGGCCGGACTAGCGGGGATTTCCATGAGCAGTTCTTC
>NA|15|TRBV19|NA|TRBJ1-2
CASSIGNGGNYGYTF
TGTGCCAGTAGTATAGGGAACGGGGGGAACTATGGCTACACCTTC
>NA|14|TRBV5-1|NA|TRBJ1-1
CASSLETERAEAFF
TGCGCCAGCAGCTTGGAGACAGAGCGAGCTGAAGCTTTCTTT
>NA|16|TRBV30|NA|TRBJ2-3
CAWSYGSPQGTDTQYF
TGTGCCTGGAGCTACGGGTCTCCCCAGGGGACAGATACGCAGTATTTT
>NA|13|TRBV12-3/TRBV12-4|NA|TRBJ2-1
CASSPPGDHEQFF
TGTGCCAGCAGTCCACCGGGGGACCATGAGCAGTTCTTC
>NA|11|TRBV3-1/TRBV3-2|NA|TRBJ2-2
CAPYCRGELFF
TGTGCCCCGTACTGCAGGGGGGAGCTGTTTTTT
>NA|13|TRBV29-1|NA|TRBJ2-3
CSGDKTGGDTQYF
TGCAGCGGGGACAAAACGGGGGGAGATACGCAGTATTTT
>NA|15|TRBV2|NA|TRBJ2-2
CASSEPIVYTGELFF
TGTGCCAGCAGTGAACCAATAGTATACACCGGGGAGCTGTTTTTT
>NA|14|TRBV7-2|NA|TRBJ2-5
CASSLGGGRETQYF
TGTGCCAGCAGCTTAGGGGGAGGACGGGAGACCCAGTACTTC
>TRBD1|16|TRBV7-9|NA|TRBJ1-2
CASSLTRTGTNYGYTF
TGTGCCAGCAGCTTAACCCGGACAGGGACTAACTATGGCTACACCTTC
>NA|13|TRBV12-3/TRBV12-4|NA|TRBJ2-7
CASQTGSDYEQYF
TGTGCCAGCCAGACAGGATCAGACTACGAGCAGTACTTC
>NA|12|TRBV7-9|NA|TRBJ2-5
CASSPRGETQYF
TGTGCCAGCAGCCCTAGGGGGGAGACCCAGTACTTC
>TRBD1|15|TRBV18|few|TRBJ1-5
CASSLGQGSGQPQHF
TGTGCCAGCTCACTAGGACAGGGTTCGGGGCAGCCCCAGCATTTT
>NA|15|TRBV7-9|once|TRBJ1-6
CASSFRSSYNSPLHF
TGTGCCAGCAGCTTCCGGAGCTCCTATAATTCACCCCTCCACTTT
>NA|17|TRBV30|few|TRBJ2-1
CAWSVISGKASYNEQFF
TGTGCCTGGAGTGTAATTAGCGGAAAGGCTTCCTACAATGAGCAGTTCTTC
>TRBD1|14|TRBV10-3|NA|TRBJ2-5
CATKPGQLQETQYF
TGTGCCACCAAACCGGGACAGCTTCAAGAGACCCAGTACTTC
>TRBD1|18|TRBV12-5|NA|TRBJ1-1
CASGYTPLDRGRGTEAFF
TGTGCTAGTGGTTACACTCCGCTAGACAGGGGGCGCGGCACTGAAGCTTTCTTT
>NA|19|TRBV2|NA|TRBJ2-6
CASSRRGQSAISGANVLTF
TGTGCCAGCAGCCGGAGAGGACAATCAGCGATCTCTGGGGCCAACGTCCTGACTTTC
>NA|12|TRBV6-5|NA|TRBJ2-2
CASSWTSGELFF
TGTGCCAGCAGTTGGACTTCCGGGGAGCTGTTTTTT
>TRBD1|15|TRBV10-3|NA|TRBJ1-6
CAINENRDRNSPLHF
TGTGCCATCAACGAAAACCGGGACAGGAATTCACCCCTCCACTTT
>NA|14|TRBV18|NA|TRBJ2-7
CASSPPPGNDEQYF
TGTGCCAGCTCACCACCCCCCGGGAATGACGAGCAGTACTTC
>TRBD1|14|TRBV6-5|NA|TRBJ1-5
CASSMTGGNQPQHF
TGTGCCAGCAGTATGACAGGGGGCAATCAGCCCCAGCATTTT
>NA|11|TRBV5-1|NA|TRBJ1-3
CASSTGNSIYF
TGCGCCAGCAGCACGGGGAATTCGATATATTTT
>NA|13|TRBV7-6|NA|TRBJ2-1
CASSFGVYNEQFF
TGTGCCAGCAGCTTCGGGGTCTACAATGAGCAGTTCTTC
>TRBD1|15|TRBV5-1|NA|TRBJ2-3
CASSLTGGGTDTQYF
TGCGCCAGCAGCTTGACAGGGGGCGGCACAGATACGCAGTATTTT
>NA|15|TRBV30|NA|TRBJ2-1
CAWRVQGGSPNEQFF
TGTGCCTGGAGGGTCCAGGGGGGCTCCCCCAATGAGCAGTTCTTC
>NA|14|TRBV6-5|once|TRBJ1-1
CASSLYRQNTEAFF
TGTGCCAGCAGTCTATATCGACAGAACACTGAAGCTTTCTTT
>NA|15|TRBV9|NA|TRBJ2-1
CASSVEERTYNEQFF
TGTGCCAGCAGCGTAGAGGAGCGGACCTACAATGAGCAGTTCTTC
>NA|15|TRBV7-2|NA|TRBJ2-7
CASSLTPQLGYEQYF
TGTGCCAGCAGCTTAACCCCGCAGCTAGGCTACGAGCAGTACTTC
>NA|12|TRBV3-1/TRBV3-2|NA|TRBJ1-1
CASRHSGTEAFF
TGTGCCAGCAGACATAGCGGGACTGAAGCTTTCTTT
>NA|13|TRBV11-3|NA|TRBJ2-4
CASSNGNKNIQYF
TGTGCCAGCAGTAACGGGAATAAAAACATTCAGTACTTC
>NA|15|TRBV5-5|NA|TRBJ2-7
CASSFPGQGGYEQYF
TGTGCCAGCAGCTTCCCGGGGCAGGGAGGCTACGAGCAGTACTTC
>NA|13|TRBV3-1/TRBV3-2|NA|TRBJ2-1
CASSQATLREQFF
TGTGCCAGCAGCCAAGCGACTCTTCGGGAGCAGTTCTTC
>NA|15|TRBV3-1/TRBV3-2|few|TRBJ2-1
CASSGRGPGYNEQFF
TGTGCCAGCAGCGGCCGAGGGCCTGGCTACAATGAGCAGTTCTTC
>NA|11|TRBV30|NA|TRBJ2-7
CAGQQGYEQYF
TGTGCCGGCCAACAGGGATACGAGCAGTACTTC
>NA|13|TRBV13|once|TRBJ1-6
CASSLESDSPLHF
TGTGCCAGCAGCTTAGAATCAGATTCACCCCTCCACTTT